The rows below give T cell receptor beta chains drawn from one sample of a study of shared clonotypes between healthy human individuals. Repertoires were generated with immunoSEQ multiplex PCR, while TCRdb's copy carries only in-frame clones and drops some. The sample holds 600,000 to 800,000 clones, over 60% seen once. Sequencing was carried out using memory CD4+ T cells sorted from blood. The receptor source for this set is a woman aged 30 to 39 in good health. The CDR3 runs from the conserved cysteine through the conserved F or W. The D gene is left open where the match is weak. Clone size appears in some rows only: once, few, many, or a class for an expanded clone.

abundance,v_gene,d_gene,j_gene,CDR3aa,CDR3nt
-,TRBV5-1,-,TRBJ2-1,CASTVASGSYNEQFF,TGCGCCAGCACCGTTGCCAGCGGTTCCTACAATGAGCAGTTCTTC
few,TRBV5-1,TRBD1,TRBJ1-2,CASSLGTGTGGYTF,TGCGCCAGCAGCTTAGGGACAGGGACCGGCGGCTACACCTTC
once,TRBV30,-,TRBJ1-2,CAWSDLTGRVDGYTF,TGTGCCTGGAGTGATCTTACAGGGAGGGTTGATGGCTACACCTTC
once,TRBV7-2,-,TRBJ2-3,CASSLNTLVVATQYF,TGTGCCAGCAGCTTAAATACCTTGGTAGTAGCTACGCAGTATTTT
-,TRBV29-1,-,TRBJ2-1,CSVGFAGGREQFF,TGCAGCGTTGGGTTCGCAGGTGGTCGGGAGCAGTTCTTC
-,TRBV29-1,-,TRBJ2-1,CSVGGVWGAHNNEQFF,TGCAGCGTTGGTGGGGTGTGGGGGGCCCATAACAATGAGCAGTTCTTC
many,TRBV18,-,TRBJ2-7,CASSPVTEHYEQYF,TGTGCCAGCTCACCGGTGACAGAACACTACGAGCAGTACTTC
-,TRBV2,TRBD1,TRBJ1-6,CASSDQTGSMSPLHF,TGTGCCAGCAGTGACCAGACAGGGTCTATGTCACCCCTCCACTTT
-,TRBV12-5,-,TRBJ2-4,CASGLDFLRDRVQYF,TGTGCTAGTGGTTTGGACTTCCTGCGGGATAGGGTTCAGTACTTC
few,TRBV6-5,-,TRBJ2-5,CASSFRDLQETQYF,TGTGCCAGCAGTTTCCGGGACTTGCAAGAGACCCAGTACTTC
-,TRBV19,TRBD1,TRBJ1-1,CASSRGPATEAFF,TGTGCCAGTAGCAGGGGGCCGGCCACTGAAGCTTTCTTT
few,TRBV2,-,TRBJ1-5,CASSESWLTRQSVQPQHF,TGTGCCAGCAGTGAAAGTTGGCTAACCCGTCAATCCGTTCAGCCCCAGCATTTT
many,TRBV5-1,-,TRBJ2-1,CASMVGEVVDEQFF,TGCGCCAGCATGGTGGGAGAGGTTGTCGATGAGCAGTTCTTC
-,TRBV14,-,TRBJ2-7,CASSRGWEQYF,TGTGCCAGCAGCCGGGGCTGGGAGCAGTACTTC
-,TRBV19,TRBD2,TRBJ2-1,CASRQTSGTYNEQFF,TGTGCCAGTAGGCAAACTAGCGGGACCTACAATGAGCAGTTCTTC
-,TRBV6-6,TRBD2,TRBJ2-2,CASSPSGRATGELFF,TGTGCCAGCAGCCCCAGCGGGAGGGCCACCGGGGAGCTGTTTTTT